A single sample gave rise to the 32 T cell receptor beta chains below, sequenced in a study of identical twins. MiXCR, run by TCRdb on the 5' RACE reads, gives a single entry per CDR3 protein. Among 150,000 or so distinct CDR3 sequences listed, under 4.5% were seen once. The material sequenced was memory T cells sorted from blood. The receptors come from a man between 18 and 29 years old in good health.

Many counts were recorded for this clonotype. V gene TRBV9 combines with J gene TRBJ2-1; TRBD2 might be the D (5 bases). CDR3 length equals 13 residues. Germline CDR1 and CDR2: SGDLS and YYNGEE. Trimming took off 8 bases at V and 4 bases at J, with 13 bases between the two ends. The CDR3 nucleotides are TGTGCCAGTAACCGGGGATTATACAATGAGCAGTTCTTC. It is translated as CASNRGLYNEQFF. The full variable domain, completed using reference TRBV9 and TRBJ2-1, is DSGVTQTPKHLITATGQRVTLRCSPRSGDLSVYWYQQSLDQGLQFLIQYYNGEERAKGNILERFSAQQFPDLHSELNLSSLELGDSALYFCASNRGLYNEQFFGPGTRLTVL.

This clonotype was observed at least ten times. The rearrangement links TRBV9 to TRBJ2-1, with a weak D call TRBD1 (6 bases). The CDR3 sequence is 13 residues long. Trimming stripped 3 bases from V and 8 bases from J, with 12 bases between. Germline loops: CDR1 SGDLS, CDR2 YYNGEE. CDR3 residues: CASSAGVVDEQFF. In DNA form, the CDR3 reads TGTGCCAGCAGCGCAGGGGTGGTGGATGAGCAGTTCTTC.

This clonotype was recorded at least ten times. The chain combines TRBV12-3 or TRBV12-4 with TRBJ2-5; 12 positions agree with TRBD2. CDR3 length: 14 residues. V lost 2 bases and J lost 9; bases outside the gene matches: 4. CDR3 amino acids: CASSLTTSGSPQYF. CDR3 nucleotide sequence: TGTGCCAGCAGTTTAACGACTAGCGGGAGCCCCCAGTACTTC.

In this sample, this clonotype turned up many times. The chain carries TRBV18 and TRBJ2-3; 13 nucleotides line up with TRBD2. The CDR3 covers 15 residues. J lost 7 bases, V lost 6 bases, and 7 bases had no gene match. Germline lookup yields CDR1 KGHSH and CDR2 LQKENI. The CDR3 DNA sequence: TGTGCCAGCTCGCCGGGACTAGCGGGACCTAATACGCAGTATTTT. Translation: CASSPGLAGPNTQYF.

This clonotype was seen repeatedly, ten times or more. The rearrangement links TRBV7-9 to TRBJ2-3, with 8 bases lining up with TRBD1. The CDR3 is 17 residues long. Trimming cost V 7 bases and J 2 bases; bases outside gene matches: 14. In germline, CDR1 is SEHNR, CDR2 FQNEAQ (reference sequence). CDR3 sequence reads: CASTKPQPGQATDTQYF. CDR3 nucleotides: TGTGCCAGCACAAAACCACAACCGGGACAGGCCACAGATACGCAGTATTTT.

This clonotype was observed at least ten times. The gene calls are TRBV7-8 and TRBJ1-5, with 11 nucleotides matching TRBD1. There are 18 residues in the CDR3. The V gene end was trimmed by 1 base and the J gene end by 0 bases; junction bases not matched to a gene: 5. Per the germline V gene, CDR1 is SGHVS and CDR2 is FQNEAQ. The CDR3 loop is CASSLVGTGGNSNQPQHF. In DNA form, the CDR3 reads TGTGCCAGCAGCTTAGTGGGGACAGGGGGAAATAGCAATCAGCCCCAGCATTTT.

This clonotype came up many times. The gene calls are TRBV20-1 and TRBJ2-5; 7 positions agree with TRBD1. This CDR3 is 13 amino acids long. V lost 5 bases and J lost 2; bases outside the gene matches: 5. The V gene's germline CDR1 is DFQATT and CDR2 SNEGSKA (reference sequence). CDR3 sequence reads: CSASDRVQETQYF. The CDR3 region has the DNA TGCAGTGCTTCTGACAGGGTACAAGAGACCCAGTACTTC.

This clonotype showed up many times. V and J are TRBV29-1 and TRBJ1-5, with D possibly being TRBD1 (5 bases). The CDR3 runs 13 residues. The V gene's germline CDR1 is SQVTM and CDR2 ANQGSEA. Trimming took off 7 bases at V and 5 bases at J, with 15 bases between the two ends. The CDR3 DNA reads TGCAGCGCTGCTGCCGGACACGATCAGCCCCAGCATTTT. It is translated as CSAAAGHDQPQHF. Full variable domain (missing parts from reference TRBV29-1 and TRBJ1-5): SAVISQKPSRDICQRGTSLTIQCQVDSQVTMMFWYRQQPGQSLTLIATANQGSEATYESGFVIDKFPISRPNLTFSTLTVSNMSPEDSSIYLCSAAAGHDQPQHFGDGTRLSIL.

Worth noting for this clonotype: A much larger clone lies a single base off, so this may be a read error. The CDR3 carries no conserved terminal phenylalanine or tryptophan, so it likely arises from a read error. The rearrangement joins TRBV19 to TRBJ1-4; D is unclear. Deletions cut 5 bases from V and 3 bases from J, with 7 bases between. The length of the CDR3 is 13 residues. The germline V gene has CDR1 LNHDA and CDR2 SQIVND (reference sequence). This chain's CDR3 is CASSSMANEKLFC. Written as DNA, the CDR3 is TGTGCCAGTAGTTCAATGGCTAATGAAAAACTGTTTTGT.

This clonotype was detected many times. V is TRBV3-1 and J is TRBJ1-6; a possible D gene is TRBD1 (5 bases). CDR3 length: 14 residues. Germline CDR1 reads LGHDT; CDR2 reads YNNKEL (reference sequence). V lost 4 bases, J lost 10 bases, and 14 bases lay in between. The CDR3 DNA sequence: TGTGCCAGCAGCCCCGGACAAGGTGACTCACCCCTCCACTTT. Translated, it gives CASSPGQGDSPLHF.

This clonotype was counted ten times or more. The rearrangement links TRBV25-1 to TRBJ2-1; D uncertain. Germline V gene data show CDR1 as MGHDK and CDR2 as SYGVNS. The CDR3 has 13 residues. Trimming cost V 1 base and J 3 bases, with 4 bases left between them. DNA of the CDR3: TGTGCCAGCAGTGAATTTGGCTACAATGAGCAGTTCTTC. It codes for CASSEFGYNEQFF. Filled out from reference TRBV25-1 and TRBJ2-1, the complete variable domain reads EADIYQTPRYLVIGTGKKITLECSQTMGHDKMYWYQQDPGMELHLIHYSYGVNSTEKGDLSSESTVSRIRTEHFPLTLESARPSHTSQYLCASSEFGYNEQFFGPGTRLTVL.

This clonotype was observed many times. One end of the junction does not line up with germline, which may come from a read error. The rearrangement joins TRBV7-2 to TRBJ2-1; no definite D call. Germline V lookup: CDR1 SGHTA, CDR2 FQGNSA. CDR3 length equals 13 residues. CDR3 nucleotide sequence: TGTGCCAGCAGCTTAGAGACGTACAAGGAGCAGTTCTTC. This gives the protein CASSLETYKEQFF.

The V gene is TRBV6-1, the J gene TRBJ2-1; TRBD2 agrees at 14 bases. CDR3 length: 16 residues. Per the germline V gene, CDR1 is MNHNS and CDR2 is SASEGT. J lost 4 bases, V lost 6 bases, and 5 bases had no gene match. The chain's CDR3 is CASSRTSGRRYNEQFF. CDR3 nucleotide sequence: TGTGCCAGCAGCCGGACTAGCGGGAGGAGATACAATGAGCAGTTCTTC.

The sample holds many counts of this clonotype. The CDR3 DNA is TGCGCCAGCAGCTGGGCCGGGACAGGGTTCAATGAGCAGTTCTTC. Translating it yields CASSWAGTGFNEQFF. The rearrangement uses TRBV5-1 and TRBJ2-1, with 9 nucleotides matching TRBD1. The CDR3 totals 15 residues. Germline V gene data show CDR1 as SGHRS and CDR2 as YFSETQ. Trimming took 3 bases from V and 6 from J; bases not matched to a gene: 7.

The table lists this clonotype with many counts. In nucleotides, the CDR3 is TGTGCCAGCAGCCCTACAGGGGGAGGTGAGACCCAGTACTTC. Protein product: CASSPTGGGETQYF. The chain is built from TRBV5-6 and TRBJ2-5, with TRBD1 identical over 8 bases. The germline gives CDR1 SGHDT, CDR2 YYEEEE. J was trimmed by 5 bases and V by 4 bases; bases with no gene match: 7. CDR3 size: 14 residues.

This clonotype was found many times. The gene calls are TRBV12-3 or TRBV12-4 and TRBJ2-1; D may be TRBD2 (6 bases). The CDR3 runs 13 residues. Deletions cut 6 bases from V and 4 bases from J, with 10 bases between. The CDR3 loop is CASRPAGYNEQFF. The CDR3 coding sequence is TGTGCCAGCAGGCCCGCGGGGTACAATGAGCAGTTCTTC.

A few counts support this clonotype. The V gene is TRBV5-1, the J gene TRBJ2-5; D could derive from TRBD1 or TRBD2 (5 bases each). The ends were cut back, 3 bases at V and 5 bases at J, with 11 bases in the middle. The germline V gene has CDR1 SGHRS and CDR2 YFSETQ. This CDR3 has 13 amino acids. The CDR3 reads CASSYGAKETQYF. Here the CDR3 DNA reads TGCGCCAGCAGCTACGGGGCGAAGGAGACCCAGTACTTC.

This clonotype has at least ten counts. The genes are TRBV20-1 and TRBJ1-5, with D unclear. Germline CDR1 is DFQATT and CDR2 is SNEGSKA (reference sequence). V was cut by 2 bases and J by 3 bases, with 23 bases left in between. The CDR3 is 18 residues long. The CDR3 spells CSARPTGPGKGFNQPQHF. CDR3 coding DNA: TGCAGTGCTAGACCAACCGGGCCTGGGAAGGGATTCAATCAGCCCCAGCATTTT.

This clonotype was seen a handful of times. The chain links TRBV10-2 to TRBJ2-1; 7 bases agree with TRBD1. Germline trimming cut 4 bases from V and 10 bases from J; bases unmatched to any gene: 7. The CDR3 runs to 13 residues. Per the germline V gene, CDR1 is WSHSY and CDR2 is SAAADI. In DNA, the CDR3 is TGCGCCAGCAGTGTTCTGGGGGACAGCGAGCAGTTCTTC. Translation gives CASSVLGDSEQFF.

This clonotype was recorded many times. The rearrangement joins TRBV7-6 to TRBJ2-5, with 7 bases that match TRBD1. Per the germline V gene, CDR1 is SGHVS and CDR2 is FNYEAQ. The CDR3 length is 18 residues. V was clipped by 7 bases and J by 3 bases; unmatched bases: 20. The CDR3 DNA reads as TGTGCCAGCACCAAACTGCTAGGGGACAGAGAGTTGGAAGAGACCCAGTACTTC. Residues: CASTKLLGDRELEETQYF.

This clonotype was recorded a few times. CDR3 amino acids: CASSFQGFDTDTQYF. The CDR3, as DNA: TGTGCCAGCAGCTTTCAGGGATTTGACACAGATACGCAGTATTTT. This sequence joins TRBV5-8 and TRBJ2-3; weak D call: TRBD1 (5 bases). With 2 bases removed from V and 2 bases from J, the gap between germline ends came to 12 bases. The CDR3 length is 15 residues. Germline V gene lookup returns CDR1 SGHTS and CDR2 YDEGEE.

This clonotype was seen ten or more times. The chain uses TRBV7-8 and TRBJ1-1; D is uncertain. Germline CDR1 is SGHVS and CDR2 is FQNEAQ. Between the trimmed V and J ends, which lost 1 base and 5 bases, there was a span of 23 bases. The CDR3 spans 18 residues. The DNA of the CDR3 is TGTGCCAGCAGCTTAGGAGCTCGGTCCTTCTTCCCCCCGACTGAAGCTTTCTTT. It specifies CASSLGARSFFPPTEAFF.

In its sample, this clonotype was seen a few times. The chain couples TRBV27 to TRBJ1-3; no clear D. Germline V CDR1 and CDR2: MNHEY, SMNVEV (reference sequence). Trimming pared 6 bases from V and 0 bases from J, leaving 9 bases between. This CDR3 spans 14 amino acids. The CDR3 DNA reads TGTGCCAGCAGCGCGGAAGGCTCTGGAAACACCATATATTTT. This codes for CASSAEGSGNTIYF.

There are many counts of this clonotype. The V and J genes are TRBV7-9 and TRBJ1-1; D is undetermined. The germline CDR1 and CDR2 sequences are SEHNR and FQNEAQ (reference sequence). The CDR3 loop spans 11 amino acids. V lost 8 bases and J 5 bases, leaving 9 bases between the germline ends. CDR3 DNA sequence: TGTGCCAGCCTCGCACTTACTGAAGCTTTCTTT. This sequence encodes CASLALTEAFF.

This clonotype was counted ten times or more. The chain carries TRBV10-3 and TRBJ1-1; TRBD1 agrees at 9 bases. The J segment lost 1 base and the V segment lost 6 bases, leaving 6 bases of the junction unmatched. This CDR3 region has 15 residues. Germline lookup yields CDR1 ENHRY and CDR2 SYGVKD. In nucleotides, the CDR3 is TGTGCCATCAGCCCCGGGACAGGGAGGAACACTGAAGCTTTCTTT. Translated: CAISPGTGRNTEAFF.

This clonotype was picked up many times. This sequence joins TRBV5-1 and TRBJ2-5, with D hard to call. Per germline, CDR1 SGHRS and CDR2 YFSETQ. Trimming removed 3 bases at V and 1 base at J, with 7 bases between. The CDR3 loop spans 13 amino acids. DNA of the CDR3: TGCGCCAGCAGCTCGGCCCGCCAAGAGACCCAGTACTTC. Its protein is CASSSARQETQYF.

At least ten counts were recorded for this clonotype. The V and J genes are TRBV5-1 and TRBJ2-7; 9 nucleotides line up with TRBD1. Per germline, CDR1 SGHRS and CDR2 YFSETQ. With 5 bases clipped from V and 6 bases from J, the junction kept 9 bases outside the gene matches. The CDR3 spans 14 residues. CDR3 amino acids: CASRVGTGSAEQYF. CDR3 nucleotide sequence: TGCGCCAGCAGAGTGGGGACAGGGAGCGCCGAGCAGTACTTC.

This clonotype was seen at least ten times. The V call is TRBV6-5, the J call TRBJ1-1, with D unclear. Germline loops: CDR1 MNHEY, CDR2 SVGAGI. V lost 0 bases, J lost 0 bases, and 8 bases lay in between. CDR3 length: 15 residues. The CDR3 reads CASSYSYPLNTEAFF. The CDR3 DNA sequence: TGTGCCAGCAGTTACTCCTACCCGCTGAACACTGAAGCTTTCTTT.

At least ten counts were recorded for this clonotype. This chain joins TRBV12-3 or TRBV12-4 and TRBJ1-1; TRBD1 aligns across 7 bases. This CDR3 region has 14 residues. Trimming removed 6 bases from V and 3 bases from J; junction bases left unmatched: 7. In DNA form, the CDR3 reads TGTGCCAGCAGCAGACAGGGCTTCGACACTGAAGCTTTCTTT. It is translated as CASSRQGFDTEAFF.

This clonotype was seen ten or more times. CDR3 DNA: TGTGCCAGCAGCGAAACTAGCGGGAGTATCTACGAGCAGTACTTC. It encodes CASSETSGSIYEQYF. This rearrangement joins TRBV7-2 to TRBJ2-7, with TRBD2 identical over 11 bases. CDR1 and CDR2 from the germline V gene are SGHTA and FQGNSA. J was trimmed by 3 bases and V by 5 bases; bases with no gene match: 6. The CDR3 covers 15 residues.

There are many counts of this clonotype. This chain links TRBV12-3 or TRBV12-4 with TRBJ2-7, with TRBD2 matching 8 bases. The CDR3 consists of 15 residues. V trimming: 5 bases; J trimming: 5 bases; junction bases outside the gene matches: 11. CDR3 coding DNA: TGTGCCAGCAGTCCCACCGGGCGGGAGGTCCACGAGCAGTACTTC. It specifies CASSPTGREVHEQYF.

This clonotype was counted many times. The V call is TRBV5-1, the J call TRBJ2-1; 7 bases are shared with TRBD2. This CDR3 has 13 amino acids. Germline CDR1 reads SGHRS; CDR2 reads YFSETQ. J was trimmed by 10 bases and V by 3 bases; bases with no gene match: 7. The chain's CDR3 is CASSSLHGGEQFF. The CDR3 nucleotides read TGCGCCAGCAGCTCCCTACACGGGGGGGAGCAGTTCTTC.